The 20 T cell receptor beta chains given below trace back to one sample, sequenced in a study of blood T cells in healthy people across ages. Then a second PCR, running about 6 to 11 cycles, was carried out with a sample-barcoded 5' primer and a J-beta primer mix. TCRdb processed the 5' RACE reads anew with MiXCR; each CDR3 protein has one entry. The table shows about 1.5 million distinct CDR3 sequences, with around 40% occurring only once. Input material: blood. The receptor set was obtained from a woman aged 18-29 years in good health.

V gene TRBV30 combines with J gene TRBJ1-6; no clear D gene. This CDR3 has 13 residues. In germline, CDR1 is GTSNPN, CDR2 SVGIG (reference sequence). Deletions cut 1 base from V and 5 bases from J, with 6 bases between. For the CDR3, the DNA is TGTGCCTGGAGTGGACTGAATAATTCACCCCTCCACTTT. Encoded protein: CAWSGLNNSPLHF.

The V gene is TRBV20-1, the J gene TRBJ2-3; 9 nucleotides line up with TRBD2. The V segment lost 6 bases and the J segment 5 bases; nucleotides outside the gene matches: 12. The CDR3 loop spans 15 amino acids. CDR1 DFQATT and CDR2 SNEGSKA come from the germline V gene (reference sequence). CDR3 bases: TGCAGTGCCAGCGGTGCGGGGGGGCGGGTAGATACGCAGTATTTT. This translates into CSASGAGGRVDTQYF.

The V gene is TRBV6-6, the J gene TRBJ2-2; D unclear. Germline V gives CDR1 MNHNY, CDR2 SVGAGI (reference sequence). The V and J ends lost 2 bases and 4 bases respectively, with 2 bases between them. The CDR3 is 12 residues long. The CDR3 sequence is CASSYVTGELFF. The CDR3 DNA reads as TGTGCCAGCAGTTACGTCACCGGGGAGCTGTTTTTT.

This clonotype came up many times. The chain couples TRBV21-1 to TRBJ1-5; the D call TRBD1 from the table was never checked on the DNA. TRBV21-1 is listed as a pseudogene. The CDR3 has 15 amino acids. CDR3 sequence: CASRTQGMRGQPQHF. The CDR3 bases are TGTGCCAGCAGGACACAGGGGATGAGAGGTCAGCCCCAGCATTTT.

The rearrangement joins TRBV4-3 to TRBJ2-1; TRBD2 matches 13 bases. The germline V gene has CDR1 LGHNA and CDR2 YSLEER. This CDR3 region has 17 residues. V dropped 4 bases and J dropped 6; count of bases not matched to a gene: 9. The CDR3 loop reads CASSRWTSGGRGNEQFF. The CDR3 region has the DNA TGCGCCAGCAGCCGATGGACTAGCGGGGGCCGAGGCAATGAGCAGTTCTTC.

The V call is TRBV30, the J call TRBJ2-5; TRBD1 matches at 8 bases. The last part of the DNA fits TRBJ2-7 better; the J call may be wrong. Germline lookup yields CDR1 GTSNPN and CDR2 SVGIG (reference sequence). This CDR3 has 15 amino acids. This CDR3 is CAWSLGQGKAYEQYF. The CDR3 DNA sequence: TGTGCCTGGAGTCTTGGACAGGGTAAGGCCTACGAGCAGTACTTC.

This clonotype occurred a few times. Mismatch with germline at one junction end may stem from a read error. The rearrangement links TRBV7-7 to TRBJ2-5; perhaps D is TRBD1 or TRBD2 (5 bases each). Germline CDR1 reads SSHAT; CDR2 reads FNYEAQ (reference sequence). The CDR3 is 16 amino acids. CDR3: CASSPSGGRNRETQYF. CDR3 DNA sequence: TGTGCTAGCAGCCCCAGTGGAGGTCGGAACAGGGAGACCCAGTACTTC. Using reference TRBV7-7 and TRBJ2-5 for the parts outside the CDR3, the full variable domain is GAGVSQSPRYKVTKRGQDVTLRCDPISSHATLYWYQQALGQGPEFLTYFNYEAQPDKSGLPSDRFSAERPEGSISTLTIQRTEQRDSAMYRCASSPSGGRNRETQYFGPGTRLLVL.

Comments on this clonotype: A much larger clone differs from this one at a single base, so this may be a read error. The chain links TRBV10-3 to TRBJ2-7; 7 nucleotides align to TRBD2. This CDR3 has 17 residues. Per the germline V gene, CDR1 is ENHRY and CDR2 is SYGVKD. V lost 6 bases to trimming and J lost 3 bases; unmatched junction nucleotides: 17. The CDR3 DNA sequence: TGTGCCATCAGAGACAGACGGGGACTATTGCGGAGCTACGAGCAGTACTTC. Translation: CAIRDRRGLLRSYEQYF.

This rearrangement joins TRBV25-1 to TRBJ2-7, with D perhaps being TRBD1 or TRBD2 (5 bases each). Germline V lookup: CDR1 MGHDK, CDR2 SYGVNS. This CDR3 has 15 amino acids. The V end was cut by 3 bases, the J end by 3 bases, with 15 bases between. CDR3 loop: CASSDEGRAIYEQYF. CDR3 coding DNA: TGTGCCAGCAGTGACGAGGGACGGGCAATCTACGAGCAGTACTTC.

This clonotype has just a few counts. This chain connects TRBV6-5 to TRBJ2-1; 9 positions match TRBD1. Judging by the DNA end, TRBJ2-7 fits better; the J call may be wrong. The CDR3 loop spans 16 amino acids. In germline, CDR1 is MNHEY, CDR2 SVGAGI. The CDR3 loop is CASSTSTGGTYNEQYF. CDR3 sequence (DNA): TGTGCCAGCAGCACGAGTACAGGGGGCACCTACAATGAGCAGTACTTC.

About this clonotype itself: Its ends do not fully match the called genes, so a read error is possible. The genes are TRBV4-3 and TRBJ2-4, with TRBD2 identical over 7 bases. From germline, CDR1 is LGHNA and CDR2 YSLEER. This CDR3 comprises 14 residues. CDR3 coding DNA: TGCGCCAGCGGCCAAGATGGCGGGGGAGGCATTCAGTACTTC. The encoded protein is CASGQDGGGGIQYF.

This clonotype was detected ten times or more. The chain recombines TRBV27 with TRBJ2-1, with a possible D match to TRBD2 (5 bases). V lost 5 bases, J lost 0 bases, and 5 bases lay in between. Per germline, CDR1 MNHEY and CDR2 SMNVEV (reference sequence). The CDR3 contains 13 residues. The CDR3: CASSAGSYNEQFF. DNA for the CDR3: TGTGCCAGCAGTGCGGGCTCCTACAATGAGCAGTTCTTC.

A few counts support this clonotype. This chain uses TRBV29-1 with TRBJ1-1, with D uncertain. V lost 3 bases to trimming and J lost 5 bases, with 13 bases between them. Germline V gene lookup returns CDR1 SQVTM and CDR2 ANQGSEA. This CDR3 has 13 residues. Here the CDR3 DNA reads TGCAGCGTTGACGTCTACCGGGATACTGAAGCTTTCTTT. Translated: CSVDVYRDTEAFF.

This clonotype has only a few counts. The chain recombines TRBV6-5 with TRBJ2-5; TRBD2 is a possible D gene (6 bases). The J call may be in error: the DNA end matches TRBJ2-7 better. Germline assignment: CDR1 MNHEY and CDR2 SVGAGI. CDR3 length: 13 amino acids. The CDR3 sequence: CASSYGGFNEQYF. The CDR3 region has the DNA TGTGCCAGCAGTTACGGAGGGTTCAACGAGCAGTACTTC.

In this sample, this clonotype turned up a few times. V is TRBV20-1 and J is TRBJ2-3; TRBD2 aligns across 7 bases. The CDR3 spans 16 residues. V trimming: 3 bases; J trimming: 0 bases; junction bases outside the gene matches: 9. Germline CDR1 reads DFQATT; CDR2 reads SNEGSKA (reference sequence). CDR3 region: CSARPIAGPSTDTQYF. For the CDR3, the DNA is TGCAGTGCTAGGCCCATAGCGGGCCCTAGCACAGATACGCAGTATTTT.

The V gene is TRBV4-2, the J gene TRBJ1-4; perhaps TRBD1 as D (6 bases). Germline CDR1 and CDR2: LGHNA and YNFKEQ. V was pared by 3 bases and J by 7 bases, with 9 bases between. The CDR3 runs to 13 residues. The CDR3 loop reads CASSQAGVEKLFF. The CDR3 DNA follows: TGTGCCAGCAGCCAGGCAGGGGTTGAAAAACTGTTTTTT.

The chain joins TRBV18 to TRBJ1-2, with a tentative D call TRBD1 (5 bases). Germline CDR1 reads KGHSH; CDR2 reads LQKENI. The V end lost 4 bases, the J end lost 4 bases, and 16 bases lay between the germline ends. This CDR3 contains 15 residues. The CDR3 reads CASSLDGHLGYGYTF. For the CDR3, the DNA is TGTGCCAGCTCACTGGACGGACATCTAGGCTATGGCTACACCTTC.

There are many counts of this clonotype. The chain employs TRBV12-3 or TRBV12-4 and TRBJ2-1; 7 positions agree with TRBD1. The length of the CDR3 is 13 residues. The ends lost 7 bases at V and 9 bases at J; junction bases unmatched: 9. CDR3: CASNSVTGVEQFF. The CDR3 DNA reads TGTGCCAGCAACTCGGTCACAGGGGTTGAGCAGTTCTTC.

In its sample, this clonotype was seen a few times. The CDR3 here is CASSLGTSGAAGEQYF. In DNA form, the CDR3 reads TGTGCCAGCAGTTTAGGTACTAGCGGCGCCGCGGGGGAGCAGTACTTC. V is TRBV27 and J is TRBJ2-7; the match to TRBD2 covers 8 bases. The CDR3 runs 16 residues. V was clipped by 2 bases and J by 7 bases; unmatched bases: 13. Germline CDR1 and CDR2: MNHEY and SMNVEV (reference sequence).

This clonotype was counted a few times. The V and J genes are TRBV7-9 and TRBJ1-5; 7 bases line up with TRBD1. CDR1 is SEHNR, CDR2 FQNEAQ, per germline (reference sequence). The CDR3 runs 14 residues. Unmatched junction bases numbered 5, after V lost 6 bases and J lost 3 bases. The CDR3 bases are TGTGCCAGCAGGGGACAGAGAGTCAATCAGCCCCAGCATTTT. It translates to CASRGQRVNQPQHF.